Given below is one TCR beta chain in context. The antigen is unknown. The data stem from a study of cytomegalovirus exposure and HLA in healthy donors. Study-level results: In a later analysis, common viral pathogens appeared linked to several of the most significant clusters. Within a later analysis, the majority of CMV-associated TCR beta chains appeared HLA-restricted. Cytomegalovirus association was listed for 150 to 200 TCR beta chains. Information on immune exposure was restricted to one variable (CMV serostatus).

V lost 4 bases to trimming and J lost 7 bases, with 18 bases between them. Germline lookup yields CDR1 SGDLS and CDR2 YYNGEE. The CDR3 is made up of 14 amino acids. PCR primers comprised 60 Vbeta and 13 Jbeta primers. The table came from immunoSEQ multiplex PCR; TCRdb's copy has only in-frame clones and leaves some out. This table has 150,000 to 200,000 clones, roughly four fifths appearing once. V usage is TRBV9 and J usage is TRBJ2-7; a possible D gene is TRBD2 (8 bases). The sample taken for sequencing was PBMCs. The clonotype was recovered from a woman aged 45-65 years in good health and CMV-seropositive. CDR3 in DNA: TGTGCCAGCAGCCCATGGACAGGCGGGGGGGAGCAGTACTTC. The encoded protein is CASSPWTGGGEQYF.